The 30 T cell receptor beta chains presented below share a single source sample, sequenced in a study of identical twins. TCRdb re-called the 5' RACE reads with MiXCR, one entry per CDR3 protein. The sample holds approximately 1.8 million distinct CDR3 sequences, roughly 35% seen once. Sample: cord blood. The receptors derive from a newborn girl in good health.

J is TRBJ1-1 and V is TRBV7-9; D perhaps matches TRBD1 (6 bases). Germline V gene data show CDR1 as SEHNR and CDR2 as FQNEAQ (reference sequence). V gave up 6 bases and J gave up 1 base, with 9 bases separating them. This CDR3 contains 13 residues. The CDR3, as DNA: TGTGCCAGCAGGGAGGGACAGAACACTGAAGCTTTCTTT. This gives the protein CASREGQNTEAFF.

The table lists this clonotype with a few counts. This chain joins TRBV5-1 and TRBJ2-1, with TRBD2 matching over 9 bases. With V trimmed by 5 bases and J by 0 bases, 18 bases remained unmatched. Germline V lookup: CDR1 SGHRS, CDR2 YFSETQ. The CDR3 extends over 20 amino acids. The chain's CDR3 is CASRHSTREGQGRSYNEQFF. CDR3 sequence (DNA): TGCGCCAGCAGACATAGTACGCGGGAGGGCCAAGGGCGCTCCTACAATGAGCAGTTCTTC. Combining the CDR3 with reference TRBV5-1 and TRBJ2-1 gives the whole variable domain KAGVTQTPRYLIKTRGQQVTLSCSPISGHRSVSWYQQTPGQGLQFLFEYFSETQRNKGNFPGRFSGRQFSNSRSEMNVSTLELGDSALYLCASRHSTREGQGRSYNEQFFGPGTRLTVL.

This clonotype was observed a few times. The chain recombines TRBV20-1 with TRBJ2-3, with 9 bases aligning to TRBD2. V dropped 2 bases and J dropped 6; count of bases not matched to a gene: 9. Germline V gene lookup returns CDR1 DFQATT and CDR2 SNEGSKA (reference sequence). This CDR3 comprises 15 residues. CDR3 nucleotide sequence: TGCAGTGCTAGAAGTAGCGGGGGTTGGGTCGATACGCAGTATTTT. Its translation: CSARSSGGWVDTQYF.

This clonotype has ten or more counts. The rearrangement links TRBV10-3 to TRBJ2-7; D gene ambiguous. V was shortened by 4 bases and J by 0 bases, with 7 bases between the two germline ends. The CDR3 has 13 residues. The germline gives CDR1 ENHRY, CDR2 SYGVKD. CDR3 sequence reads: CAISAFPSYEQYF. The CDR3 region has the DNA TGTGCCATCAGTGCATTCCCCTCCTACGAGCAGTACTTC.

In this sample, this clonotype turned up a few times. The gene calls are TRBV5-4 and TRBJ2-5; D ambiguous. The CDR3 has 14 residues. CDR1 and CDR2 (germline): SGHNT, YYREEE (reference sequence). Trimming stripped 4 bases from V and 5 bases from J, with 15 bases between. CDR3 loop: CASSLASIAETQYF. The CDR3 DNA sequence: TGTGCCAGCAGCCTCGCGTCCATCGCGGAGACCCAGTACTTC. Supplemented by reference TRBV5-4 and TRBJ2-5, the full variable domain reads ETGVTQSPTHLIKTRGQQVTLRCSSQSGHNTVSWYQQALGQGPQFIFQYYREEENGRGNFPPRFSGLQFPNYSSELNVNALELDDSALYLCASSLASIAETQYFGPGTRLLVL.

The CDR3 is CATSRDRDNEQFF. The CDR3 DNA is TGTGCCACCAGCAGAGATCGCGACAATGAGCAGTTCTTC. The rearrangement uses TRBV15 and TRBJ2-1; D is uncertain. V lost 0 bases and J lost 5, with 5 bases in between. The CDR3 is made up of 13 amino acids. CDR1 and CDR2 from the germline V gene are LNHNV and YYDKDF (reference sequence).

This rearrangement joins TRBV7-2 to TRBJ2-1; TRBD1 might be the D (8 bases). The germline V gene encodes CDR1 SGHTA and CDR2 FQGNSA. This CDR3 is built from 15 residues. Trimming pared 5 bases from V and 5 bases from J, leaving 16 bases between. The CDR3 is CASSLDRGGHNEQFF. The DNA for the CDR3 is TGTGCCAGCAGCCTCGACAGGGGAGGGCACAATGAGCAGTTCTTC.

This chain uses TRBV28 with TRBJ2-7, with D perhaps being TRBD1 or TRBD2 (5 bases each). V lost 7 bases to trimming and J lost 1 base, with 14 bases between them. Germline V lookup: CDR1 MDHEN, CDR2 SYDVKM. The CDR3 spans 14 residues. The CDR3 sequence: CASTPPGPSYEQYF. CDR3 coding DNA: TGTGCCAGCACCCCTCCGGGACCATCCTACGAGCAGTACTTC.

The V gene is TRBV5-4, the J gene TRBJ2-7, with unresolved D. Trimming left V 3 bases short and J 7 bases short, with 14 bases between. The length of the CDR3 is 13 residues. Looked up from germline, CDR1 is SGHNT and CDR2 is YYREEE (reference sequence). The CDR3 region has the DNA TGTGCCAGCAGCTCTGACACCTACAATGAGCAGTACTTC. This encodes CASSSDTYNEQYF.

The count of this clonotype is one. The V gene is TRBV20-1, the J gene TRBJ2-7; the match to TRBD2 covers 7 bases. With V trimmed by 5 bases and J by 1 base, 14 bases remained unmatched. CDR1 is DFQATT, CDR2 SNEGSKA, per germline (reference sequence). The CDR3 is 16 amino acids. CDR3 residues: CSAATTSEGLSYEQYF. In DNA, the CDR3 is TGCAGTGCTGCCACTACTAGCGAGGGACTTTCCTACGAGCAGTACTTC.

This clonotype was seen ten or more times. The J gene is TRBJ2-3, the V gene TRBV20-1, with TRBD2 identical over 8 bases. The CDR3 contains 14 residues. Germline CDR1 is DFQATT and CDR2 is SNEGSKA (reference sequence). V was clipped by 2 bases and J by 6 bases; unmatched bases: 7. CDR3 in amino acids: CSARTGLAGDTQYF. The CDR3 DNA reads as TGCAGTGCTAGAACCGGACTAGCAGGGGATACGCAGTATTTT.

This chain connects TRBV20-1 to TRBJ1-5; no firm D call. Germline CDR1 is DFQATT and CDR2 is SNEGSKA (reference sequence). This CDR3 region has 14 residues. V was shortened by 3 bases and J by 6 bases, with 15 bases between the two germline ends. The CDR3 spells CSAREHRGIQPQHF. The CDR3 DNA reads TGCAGTGCTAGGGAACATAGAGGCATTCAGCCCCAGCATTTT.

This clonotype was seen ten or more times. CDR3 coding DNA: TGTGCCAGCAGTTTATCGCGGGGCTCTGGTGGCTACACCTTC. It codes for CASSLSRGSGGYTF. The chain joins TRBV27 to TRBJ1-2, with TRBD1 as a possible D gene (5 bases). Per germline, CDR1 MNHEY and CDR2 SMNVEV (reference sequence). The V gene lost 0 bases and the J gene lost 7 bases, with 12 bases spanning the gap. CDR3 length equals 14 residues.

This clonotype has a handful of counts. The V gene is TRBV20-1, the J gene TRBJ2-1; TRBD2 matches at 8 bases. After removal of 6 bases from V and 3 bases from J, the junction contained 13 bases not matched to a gene. The CDR3 covers 16 residues. Looked up from germline, CDR1 is DFQATT and CDR2 is SNEGSKA (reference sequence). CDR3 in amino acids: CSAPGLAGPLYNEQFF. CDR3 bases: TGCAGTGCGCCCGGACTAGCTGGCCCTCTCTACAATGAGCAGTTCTTC.

The chain joins TRBV5-1 to TRBJ2-7, with D maybe TRBD2 (6 bases). The CDR3 sequence is 18 residues long. Germline lookup yields CDR1 SGHRS and CDR2 YFSETQ. Trimming removed 5 bases at V and 4 bases at J, with 28 bases between. CDR3 in DNA: TGCGCCAGCAGTGAGAGACCTTCAGCGGGCCCGTTCCTTTACGAGCAGTACTTC. This codes for CASSERPSAGPFLYEQYF.

The V gene is TRBV24-1, the J gene TRBJ2-3, with 7 bases that match TRBD2. The length of the CDR3 is 16 residues. V lost 4 bases, J lost 5 bases, and 11 bases stayed unmatched. Germline CDR1 and CDR2: KGHDR and SFDVKD. The CDR3: CATSEAGTQREDTQYF. CDR3 DNA sequence: TGTGCCACCAGTGAGGCCGGGACTCAGCGGGAAGATACGCAGTATTTT.

Comments on this clonotype: The junction does not match germline at one end; this may be a read error. The V and J genes are TRBV12-3 or TRBV12-4 and TRBJ2-3, with D perhaps assigned TRBD1 or TRBD2 (5 bases each). The CDR3 extends over 20 amino acids. In nucleotides, the CDR3 is TGTGCCGGCAGTTTCCCCGACTTAGTGGGGGAGCCCACGGCCACAGATACGCAGTATTTT. This encodes CAGSFPDLVGEPTATDTQYF.

Concerning this clonotype itself: A clone one base away is much larger, so this may be a read error. This chain joins TRBV10-3 and TRBJ2-6; D assignment may be TRBD1 or TRBD2 (5 bases each). The germline V gene has CDR1 ENHRY and CDR2 SYGVKD. The CDR3 covers 14 residues. CDR3 nucleotides: TGTGCCATCAGGAGGGGTTCTGGGGCCAACGTCCTGATTTTC. Protein sequence: CAIRRGSGANVLIF.

DNA for the CDR3: TGCAGTGCTGCCCGGACAGGCGAACGATATAATTCACCCCTCCACTTT. This encodes CSAARTGERYNSPLHF. The J gene is TRBJ1-6, the V gene TRBV20-1; 7 nucleotides align to TRBD1. Germline CDR1 and CDR2: DFQATT and SNEGSKA (reference sequence). This CDR3 is built from 16 residues. V was clipped by 5 bases and J by 4 bases; unmatched bases: 11.

In this sample, this clonotype turned up many times. The chain links TRBV9 to TRBJ2-2; no clear D. This CDR3 has 14 residues. The germline V gene has CDR1 SGDLS and CDR2 YYNGEE. V lost 4 bases, J lost 0 bases, and 7 bases lay in between. DNA of the CDR3: TGTGCCAGCAGCCCTTCCCCGAACACCGGGGAGCTGTTTTTT. The encoded protein is CASSPSPNTGELFF.

The genes are TRBV7-2 and TRBJ1-2, with 7 bases fitting TRBD1. The J segment lost 4 bases and the V segment lost 5 bases, leaving 16 bases of the junction unmatched. Germline lookup yields CDR1 SGHTA and CDR2 FQGNSA. The CDR3 runs to 17 residues. The CDR3 DNA sequence: TGTGCCAGCAGCCCACGACTACAGGGGAGGCAGGGCTATGGCTACACCTTC. This encodes CASSPRLQGRQGYGYTF. Supplemented by reference TRBV7-2 and TRBJ1-2, the full variable domain reads GAGVSQSPSNKVTEKGKDVELRCDPISGHTALYWYRQSLGQGLEFLIYFQGNSAPDKSGLPSDRFSAERTGGSVSTLTIQRTQQEDSAVYLCASSPRLQGRQGYGYTFGSGTRLTVV.

This clonotype appeared many times. The V gene is TRBV29-1, the J gene TRBJ2-1; 9 bases match TRBD1. Germline V lookup: CDR1 SQVTM, CDR2 ANQGSEA. This CDR3 has 14 amino acids. V shed 4 bases and J 5 bases; nucleotides not matched to a gene: 6. In DNA, the CDR3 is TGCAGCGTTGTGGACAGGGGATGGGACAATGAGCAGTTCTTC. This codes for CSVVDRGWDNEQFF.

This clonotype has a handful of counts. This chain's CDR3 is CASSHEGDTEAFF. The CDR3 bases are TGTGCCAGCAGCCATGAGGGGGACACTGAAGCTTTCTTT. The chain recombines TRBV12-3 or TRBV12-4 with TRBJ1-1; a possible D gene is TRBD1 (6 bases). With 6 bases removed from V and 3 bases from J, the gap between germline ends came to 11 bases. This CDR3 has 13 amino acids.

The gene calls are TRBV25-1 and TRBJ1-1; the D is unclear. CDR1 is MGHDK, CDR2 SYGVNS, per germline. The CDR3 runs to 15 residues. V was shortened by 1 base and J by 1 base, with 10 bases between the two germline ends. In DNA form, the CDR3 reads TGTGCCAGCAGTGAATTCAATAGGCCGAACACTGAAGCTTTCTTT. Protein product: CASSEFNRPNTEAFF. Full variable domain (rest looked up from reference TRBV25-1 and TRBJ1-1): EADIYQTPRYLVIGTGKKITLECSQTMGHDKMYWYQQDPGMELHLIHYSYGVNSTEKGDLSSESTVSRIRTEHFPLTLESARPSHTSQYLCASSEFNRPNTEAFFGQGTRLTVV.

The table lists this clonotype with a few counts. The rearrangement joins TRBV20-1 to TRBJ2-1; TRBD2 is a possible D gene (6 bases). The CDR3 is 17 residues long. Germline lookup yields CDR1 DFQATT and CDR2 SNEGSKA (reference sequence). V was pared by 7 bases and J by 0 bases, with 22 bases between. The CDR3 here is CSGYSAVAVSSYNEQFF. The CDR3 DNA sequence: TGCAGTGGGTATAGTGCGGTAGCGGTCAGCTCCTACAATGAGCAGTTCTTC.

This chain links TRBV7-2 with TRBJ2-3, with D maybe TRBD2 (6 bases). Trimming removed 5 bases at V and 1 base at J, with 13 bases between. Germline loops: CDR1 SGHTA, CDR2 FQGNSA. The CDR3 loop spans 15 amino acids. This chain's CDR3 is CASSRAGFGTDTQYF. DNA of the CDR3: TGTGCCAGCAGCCGCGCGGGGTTCGGCACAGATACGCAGTATTTT.

The sample holds a few counts of this clonotype. The rearrangement joins TRBV4-2 to TRBJ2-4; perhaps TRBD1 as D (6 bases). The DNA matches TRBJ2-7 better at its end, which makes the J call doubtful. Germline V gene data show CDR1 as LGHNA and CDR2 as YNFKEQ. The CDR3 loop spans 17 amino acids. The CDR3 protein is CASSQATMRTARYEQYF. The CDR3 nucleotides read TGTGCCAGCAGCCAAGCCACCATGAGGACAGCCAGATACGAGCAGTACTTC.

The chain employs TRBV12-5 and TRBJ2-1; 9 nucleotides line up with TRBD1. This CDR3 spans 15 amino acids. Germline lookup yields CDR1 LGHNT and CDR2 FRNRAP. Losses at the gene ends were 6 bases for V and 4 bases for J; bases not matched to a gene: 7. DNA for the CDR3: TGTGCTAGTGGGACCGGGGACAGGGCATACAATGAGCAGTTCTTC. It translates to CASGTGDRAYNEQFF. Using reference TRBV12-5 and TRBJ2-1 for the parts outside the CDR3, the full variable domain is DARVTQTPRHKVTEMGQEVTMRCQPILGHNTVFWYRQTMMQGLELLAYFRNRAPLDDSGMPKDRFSAEMPDATLATLKIQPSEPRDSAVYFCASGTGDRAYNEQFFGPGTRLTVL.

The V gene is TRBV5-1, the J gene TRBJ1-2; weak D call: TRBD1 (5 bases). The V and J ends lost 0 bases and 0 bases respectively, with 9 bases between them. The CDR3 contains 15 residues. Looked up from germline, CDR1 is SGHRS and CDR2 is YFSETQ. CDR3 region: CASSLDRQANYGYTF. CDR3 in DNA: TGCGCCAGCAGCTTGGACAGGCAAGCTAACTATGGCTACACCTTC.

There are a few counts of this clonotype. The V call is TRBV9, the J call TRBJ1-2; 7 bases match TRBD1. With V trimmed by 0 bases and J by 4 bases, 9 bases remained unmatched. Germline CDR1 SGDLS, CDR2 YYNGEE. CDR3 length equals 16 residues. The CDR3 DNA reads TGTGCCAGCAGCGTAGCAACAGGGGCCCCTCTCTATGGCTACACCTTC. It translates to CASSVATGAPLYGYTF.